This T cell receptor beta chain was documented in a study of regulatory T cells in long-lasting Graves disease. Study outcomes and limitations: Persistent disease was characterized by preferential usage of TRBV28, TRBJ1-2 and TRBJ2-5. The sample size was small, and this may have reduced accuracy.

CDR3 regions were amplified by Arm-PCR using iRepertoire HTBI primers to build TCR beta libraries. A single record per CDR3 protein comes from TCRdb applying MiXCR to the multiplex PCR reads. The sample contains some 500,000 distinct CDR3 sequences, 15% to 20% of which appear only once. From germline, CDR1 is SGDLS and CDR2 YYNGEE. CDR3 length: 13 amino acids. As to time point: newly diagnosed GD, antithyroid drugs for less than 3 months. TCR sequences were obtained from RNA taken from PBMCs. Concerning this clonotype itself: No antigen is known for it. The junction differs from germline at one of its ends, possibly a read error.

These data also formed part of another study, on T cells in Graves' hyperthyroidism and ophthalmopathy.

The sequence was collected from a woman between 40 and 65 years old with Graves disease. This chain links TRBV9 with TRBJ2-7; D remains unclear. This specimen was peripheral blood mononuclear cells (PBMCs), taken at new diagnosis, from a patient treated with antithyroid drugs. The CDR3 DNA reads TGTGCCAGCAGCCCCGGCGGCTCCTACGGGCAGTACTTC. It specifies CASSPGGSYGQYF.